This T cell receptor (beta chain) was obtained from a study of shared clonotypes between healthy human individuals. Terminally differentiated effector memory CD45RA+ cells were excluded from the naive CD8 cells, which were CD45RO-negative and positively selected for CCR7. Study results and limitations: Among four donors, roughly 5.4% of naive CD4 clonotypes were found in common.

Produced via immunoSEQ multiplex PCR; TCRdb's table is partial and in-frame only. The table shows approximately 720,000 clones, with 92% occurring only once. As concerns this clone: Its antigen is not known.

V was cut by 8 bases and J by 3 bases, with 11 bases left in between. From germline, CDR1 is MNHEY and CDR2 SVGAGI. This CDR3 is built from 13 residues. The sequence was obtained from a man aged 25 to 40 in good health. The source material was naive CD8+ T cells sorted from blood. This chain joins TRBV6-5 and TRBJ2-1, with D uncertain. The CDR3, as DNA: TGTGCCAGCTCGTCAGGATACTACAATGAGCAGTTCTTC. It specifies CASSSGYYNEQFF.